The rows below give T cell receptor beta chains drawn from one sample of a study of T cell clusters in autoimmune cytopenias. Each CDR3 protein gets one entry in TCRdb, which reprocessed the multiplex PCR reads and gives no DNA. The repertoire shows around 7,400 distinct CDR3 sequences; the top ten hold 28%. The sequencing input was peripheral blood. The receptors originated from a human donor with an autoimmune cytopenia or autoimmune hepatitis (not recorded which). Each CDR3 is given with its conserved first and last residue. The size field is filled for only some rows; it gives once, few, many or a size class.

j_call clone_size v_call cdr3_aa
TRBJ2-3 NA TRBV11-3 CASSPDRGRTDTQYF
TRBJ1-2 NA TRBV7-2 CASRRGSTTGYTF
TRBJ1-2 NA TRBV11-2 CASSLGRGTGSSRGYTF
TRBJ2-7 NA TRBV5-6 CASSSPMTFSYEQYF
TRBJ2-7 medium-sized TRBV20-1 CSARVTGLTGAYEQYF
TRBJ1-1 NA TRBV19 CASSKFTRGAATNTEAFF
TRBJ2-3 NA TRBV5-6 CASRLTGQSTDTQYF
TRBJ1-6 NA TRBV2 CASIPGQDSPLHF
TRBJ2-1 NA TRBV20-1 CSAVRGTGWSYNEQFF
TRBJ1-3 NA TRBV9 CASSPRRQGPSSGNTIYF
TRBJ1-2 NA TRBV2 CASSDGIWGGGGYTF
TRBJ1-3 NA TRBV20-1 CSALSRGFSTLSSGKTIYF
TRBJ1-2 medium-sized TRBV5-4 CASSLAGSAYGYTF
TRBJ1-1 NA TRBV5-1 CASSLQTLNTEAFF
TRBJ2-7 medium-sized TRBV19 CASTPRRGQGSYEQYF
TRBJ1-5 medium-sized TRBV12-3/TRBV12-4 CASSFGGQPQHF
TRBJ2-1 NA TRBV27 CASLPSEGGDSYNEQFF
TRBJ1-2 NA TRBV5-4 CASSRQGAGGAGPYGYTF
TRBJ1-3 NA TRBV20-1 CSASRRDSGNTIYF
TRBJ2-1 medium-sized TRBV20-1 CSAGTSGGHNEQFF
TRBJ1-1 medium-sized TRBV20-1 CSAYRAMNTEAFF
TRBJ2-1 NA TRBV11-2 CASSSYSGSPNEQFF
TRBJ1-5 NA TRBV20-1 CSANEKTGGNQPQHF
TRBJ2-7 NA TRBV20-1 CSARDRDRGVYEQYF
TRBJ2-7 medium-sized TRBV29-1 CSVGGQGVREQYF
TRBJ1-1 NA TRBV2 CASLQGIGMATEAFF
TRBJ1-2 NA TRBV27 CASMPGTGGTNYGYTF
TRBJ2-1 NA TRBV24-1 CATSDLRDPDGEQFF
TRBJ2-7 NA TRBV5-1 CASSLRVGGGPYEQYF
TRBJ1-1 NA TRBV7-2 CASSLSQNTEAFF